This T cell receptor (beta chain) was identified in a study of radiation and T cells in renal cell carcinoma (dated by TCRdb to about 2020). With regard to the full study: In total, roughly 53 samples underwent TCR beta sequencing: roughly 26 tumors plus 27 peripheral blood samples. The final blood draw was performed at 4 weeks after radiation, at the same time as nephrectomy. A total of 4,016,671 unique CDR3 nucleotide sequences, encoding 2,658,974 unique CDR3 amino acid sequences, were found across all 50 or so samples. What the research found in general, with its limitations: Because the trial had a single-armed design, the trial could not examine how radiation dose or scheduling affected the TCR repertoire. Top tumor clonotypes rose in blood from baseline to 2 weeks post-radiation, then contracted by 4 weeks, suggesting transient expansion of tumor-resident clones. Changes in the blood repertoire were not tracked past 4 weeks after treatment. Because pretreatment tumor biopsies were not available, the baseline intratumoral presence of clonotypes could not be determined.

The CDR3 sequence holds 15 residues, the cysteine and phenylalanine included. Of the read, only the CDR3 DNA is kept; its 45 bases are in frame from base 1. The V and J ends are trimmed by 3 bases and 4 bases, leaving 15 bases between them. According to the germline V gene, CDR1 reads SGHTA and CDR2 reads FQGNSA. The time point tag for this specimen amounts to: blood 4 weeks post-SBRT, at nephrectomy. The treatment or condition label for this specimen denotes: 15 Gy SBRT to primary tumor, nephrectomy 4 weeks later. The samples were drawn from a clinical trial, where primary renal cell carcinomas were treated with 15 Gy of stereotactic body radiation therapy and then removed by nephrectomy 4 weeks afterward. To follow tumor-enriched clonotypes, serial peripheral blood was collected from radiation-treated patients at baseline and at 2 weeks and 4 weeks after SBRT. Renal cell carcinoma with clear cell pathology was present in all patients. Genomic DNA for TCR sequencing was prepared using the QIAamp DNA Blood Mini Kit (Qiagen). The analyses included just those samples that passed every quality control check.

Following the manufacturer's recommendations, the immunoSEQ kit was used to generate TCR beta libraries from genomic DNA. To prepare the libraries, a first multiplex PCR with proprietary primers was run, followed by a second PCR that added unique barcodes, and a bead cleanup was done after each round. A positive control reaction and a negative control reaction, both provided in the kit, were run with every batch of samples. The final libraries were assessed on an Agilent 4200 TapeStation D1000 ScreenTape, pooled by volume, and quantified by qPCR. Sequencing was performed on an Illumina NextSeq500 with a MidOutput 150-cycle cartridge, and 156 Read1 and 15 Index1 cycles were run with kit custom primers. The pooled library was loaded at about 1 pM, and around 22% PhiX control was spiked in. Turning to the authors' computational methods: Vendor-processed data were analyzed in R, with a clonotype defined as all T cells sharing the same CDR3 nucleotide sequence. For clone abundance analyses, frequencies were normalized to the 10,000 most abundant clones in each sample. Public T cell clones, which averaged fewer than five per sample, were removed prior to analysis. Tumor-enriched clonotypes and baseline blood-enriched clonotypes were defined as those with an abundance difference of at least 32-fold between compartments. A beta-binomial differential abundance model was applied to find clonotypes that expanded or contracted between blood time points. Tumor-blood repertoire similarity was measured with the Baroni-Urbani and Buser coefficient, and group comparisons used two-tailed Wilcoxon tests in R. Not all clones reach the TCRdb copy of this immuneACCESS table, which keeps in-frame sequences only. Checked studies attribute under half of the gap to unresolved V genes and leave the rest unexplained. V and J calls and clone size are copied from that table; D and trimming were computed from the DNA. The sample table contains more than 120,000 clones; only one count was recorded for 75% to 90% of them. The ten largest account for 17% of the sample.

This clone occurred once. No cognate antigen has been identified for it. No base-level quality is on record; no much larger clone is a single base apart. The V and J genes are TRBV7-2 and TRBJ1-2, with the identity of the D gene unclear. The source of this sequence is a woman between 50 and 59 years old with renal cell carcinoma. Sequenced material: blood, taken from a patient whose treatment included radiotherapy and nephrectomy. Here the CDR3 is given as CASSFPSTAFYGYTF. The sequenced DNA: TGTGCCAGCAGCTTCCCTTCAACAGCTTTCTATGGCTACACCTTC.